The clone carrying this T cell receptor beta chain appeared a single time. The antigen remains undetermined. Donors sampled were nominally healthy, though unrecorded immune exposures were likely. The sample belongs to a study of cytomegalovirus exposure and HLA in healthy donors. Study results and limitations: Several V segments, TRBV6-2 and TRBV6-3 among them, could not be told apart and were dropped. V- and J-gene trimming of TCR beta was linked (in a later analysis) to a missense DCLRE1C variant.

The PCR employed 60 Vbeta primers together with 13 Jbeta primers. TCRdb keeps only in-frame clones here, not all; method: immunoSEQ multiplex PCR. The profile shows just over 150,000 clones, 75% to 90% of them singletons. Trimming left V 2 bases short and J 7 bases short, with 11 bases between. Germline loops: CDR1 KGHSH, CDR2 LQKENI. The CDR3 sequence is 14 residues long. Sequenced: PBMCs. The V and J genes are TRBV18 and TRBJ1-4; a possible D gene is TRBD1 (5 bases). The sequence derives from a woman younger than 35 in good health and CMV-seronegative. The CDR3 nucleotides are TGTGCCAGCTCACCATGGGACTTGGGTGAAAAACTGTTTTTT. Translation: CASSPWDLGEKLFF.